Given below is one TCR beta chain in context. No antigen is known for it. Germline values: CDR1 SGHTA, CDR2 FQGNSA. V was pared by 5 bases and J by 6 bases, with 9 bases of the junction left unmatched. The CDR3 spans 16 residues. In the PCR, 60 Vbeta and 13 Jbeta primers were used. This table comes from immunoSEQ multiplex PCR, and its TCRdb copy is limited to in-frame clones, with some not included. The sample gives 150,000 to 200,000 clones, about 81% of which show up once; 2.1% is in the top ten. This sample was included in a study of cytomegalovirus exposure and HLA in healthy donors. As for the study in general: Unique TCRs numbering some 80 million, obtained from HLA-typed donors, made up an early data release.

Regarding the study as a whole: Reports indicated that the classifier achieved high specificity and sensitivity in diagnosing cytomegalovirus status. Analysis was carried out at a later point, and it linked a missense DCLRE1C variant to TCR beta V- and J-gene trimming.

Sequenced sample: PBMCs. The chain carries TRBV7-2 and TRBJ2-7, with 14 positions matching TRBD2. This receptor was taken from a woman under 30 in good health and CMV-seropositive. As DNA, the CDR3 is TGTGCCAGCAGCAAGGGACTAGCGGGGGAAGGGATCGAGCAGTACGTC. Encoded protein: CASSKGLAGEGIEQYV.